The sample holds a few counts of the clone carrying this T cell receptor (beta chain). Its antigen remains unidentified. The germline V gene has CDR1 MNHNY and CDR2 SVGAGI (reference sequence). The CDR3 extends over 14 amino acids. With V trimmed by 5 bases and J by 10 bases, 10 bases remained unmatched. After 5'RACE with constant-segment primers, TCR alpha and TCR beta cDNA libraries carrying sample barcodes and UMIs were obtained. TCRdb fed the 5' RACE reads into MiXCR, producing one record per CDR3 protein. The sample includes over 300,000 distinct CDR3 sequences, around 20% of them seen just once. The data were obtained in a study of T-cell memory formation after mild COVID-19. General study findings and limits: Prior to infection, memory already included some responding clones, suggesting cross-reactive memory joined. Later expanders leaned toward CD4+, whereas clones contracting from day 15 to 85 were balanced CD4/CD8. CD4+ clones that contracted lay mainly in CM and EM; CD8+ ones lay in EMRA.

The source material was PBMCs or a T cell subset sorted from them (not recorded which). V gene TRBV6-6 combines with J gene TRBJ2-1, with TRBD1 matching over 8 bases. This TCR was sampled from a man between 18 and 35 years old who had mild COVID-19 (a few samples of this study predate the infection). Cell type and time point are not known. The CDR3 protein is CASSPRTGRWEQFF. CDR3 sequence (DNA): TGTGCCAGCAGTCCCCGGACAGGGCGTTGGGAGCAGTTCTTC.